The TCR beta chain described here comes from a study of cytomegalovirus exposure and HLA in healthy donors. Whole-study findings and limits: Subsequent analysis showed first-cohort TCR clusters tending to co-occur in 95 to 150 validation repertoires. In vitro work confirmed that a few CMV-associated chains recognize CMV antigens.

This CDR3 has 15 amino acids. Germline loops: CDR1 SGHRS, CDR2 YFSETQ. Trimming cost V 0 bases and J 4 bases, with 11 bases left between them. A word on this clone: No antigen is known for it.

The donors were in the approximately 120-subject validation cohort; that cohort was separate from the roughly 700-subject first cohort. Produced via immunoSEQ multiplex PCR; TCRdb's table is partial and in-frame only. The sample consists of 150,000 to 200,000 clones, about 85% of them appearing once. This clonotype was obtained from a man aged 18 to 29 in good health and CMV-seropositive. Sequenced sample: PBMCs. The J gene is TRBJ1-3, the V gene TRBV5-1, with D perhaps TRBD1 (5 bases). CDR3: CASSLDGAGGNTIYF. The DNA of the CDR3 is TGCGCCAGCAGCTTGGATGGGGCGGGAGGAAACACCATATATTTT.